The rows below give T cell receptor beta chains drawn from one sample of a study of cytomegalovirus exposure and HLA in healthy donors. The table came from immunoSEQ multiplex PCR; TCRdb's copy has only in-frame clones and leaves some out. Of roughly 55,000 clones listed, about four fifths are singletons. Specimen: PBMCs. All receptors derive from a boy younger than 18 in good health and CMV-seropositive. Both conserved end residues are part of each CDR3. D genes are given only for firm matches. Clone size, where shown, is once, few, many, or a class for clones that have expanded.

TRBD1 | TRBJ1-4 | TRBV11-2 | - | CASSLGLVDRAVINEKLFF | TGTGCCAGCAGCTTAGGTCTAGTCGACAGGGCAGTCATAAATGAAAAACTGTTTTTT
- | TRBJ2-3 | TRBV18 | - | CASSPQGRDTQYF | TGTGCCAGCTCACCCCAGGGGCGAGATACGCAGTATTTT
TRBD1 | TRBJ2-7 | TRBV4-2 | - | CASSQDRTGRYEQYF | TGTGCCAGCAGCCAAGACAGGACAGGACGCTACGAGCAGTACTTC
TRBD1 | TRBJ1-5 | TRBV6-5 | once | CASSTGGANQPQHF | TGTGCCAGCAGTACAGGGGGGGCGAATCAGCCCCAGCATTTT
- | TRBJ2-2 | TRBV27 | - | CASSLPDITGELFF | TGTGCCAGCAGTTTACCGGACATTACCGGGGAGCTGTTTTTT
- | TRBJ2-2 | TRBV13 | - | CASSLGTGDQIHPGELFF | TGTGCCAGCAGCTTAGGGACAGGAGATCAGATCCATCCCGGGGAGCTGTTTTTT
- | TRBJ1-2 | TRBV6-5 | - | CASRGKHGYTF | TGTGCCAGCAGGGGCAAACACGGCTACACCTTC
TRBD2 | TRBJ2-1 | TRBV6-6 | - | CASSYSIAGSYNEQFF | TGTGCCAGCAGTTACTCGATAGCGGGGAGCTACAATGAGCAGTTCTTC
TRBD1 | TRBJ1-2 | TRBV4-1 | - | CASSPGTGASGYTF | TGCGCCAGCAGCCCCGGGACAGGGGCGAGTGGCTACACCTTC
TRBD1 | TRBJ1-2 | TRBV27 | - | CASSSQRRDRDNGYTF | TGTGCCAGCAGTTCCCAGCGGCGGGACAGGGATAATGGCTACACCTTC
- | TRBJ2-7 | TRBV6-1 | - | CASSEAGMYEQYF | TGTGCCAGCAGTGAGGCAGGGATGTACGAGCAGTACTTC
TRBD2 | TRBJ2-3 | TRBV29-1 | - | CSGAGTRAGDTQYF | TGCAGCGGCGCCGGGACTCGAGCGGGGGATACGCAGTATTTT
- | TRBJ2-1 | TRBV4-1 | - | CASSQEEGGYNEQFF | TGCGCCAGCAGCCAAGAAGAGGGTGGCTACAATGAGCAGTTCTTC
TRBD1 | TRBJ1-2 | TRBV7-8 | - | CASSPGQGRGYGYTF | TGTGCCAGCAGCCCAGGACAGGGACGAGGCTATGGCTACACCTTC
- | TRBJ2-7 | TRBV7-8 | - | CASSSGWGDHEQYF | TGTGCCAGCAGCAGTGGGTGGGGGGACCACGAGCAGTACTTC
TRBD1 | TRBJ1-2 | TRBV6-6 | once | CASSPRGHGYTF | TGTGCCAGCAGCCCCAGGGGGCACGGCTACACCTTC
- | TRBJ1-1 | TRBV7-3 | few | CASTLGGGNSEAFF | TGTGCCAGCACCCTTGGCGGAGGGAATAGTGAAGCTTTCTTT
TRBD1 | TRBJ2-7 | TRBV5-1 | once | CASSPLGQSYYEQYF | TGCGCCAGCAGCCCCCTGGGACAGAGCTACTACGAGCAGTACTTC
- | TRBJ1-1 | TRBV4-1 | - | CASSPSTGYTEAFF | TGCGCCAGCAGCCCCTCTACAGGGTACACTGAAGCTTTCTTT
TRBD1 | TRBJ2-7 | TRBV6-1 | - | CASRPGTAYEQYF | TGTGCCAGCAGGCCCGGGACAGCCTACGAGCAGTACTTC
TRBD1 | TRBJ1-1 | TRBV2 | - | CASSAGTGITEAFF | TGTGCCAGCAGTGCCGGGACAGGGATCACTGAAGCTTTCTTT
TRBD2 | TRBJ2-7 | TRBV13 | few | CASSLGSGGPYEQYF | TGTGCCAGCAGCTTAGGTAGCGGGGGGCCCTACGAGCAGTACTTC
TRBD1 | TRBJ1-1 | TRBV27 | - | CAAPQGAYPGNTEAFF | TGTGCCGCTCCACAGGGGGCGTATCCGGGGAACACTGAAGCTTTCTTT
TRBD1 | TRBJ1-6 | TRBV6-5 | - | CASRDRENSPLHF | TGTGCCAGCAGGGACAGGGAGAATTCACCCCTCCACTTT
TRBD1 | TRBJ1-6 | TRBV5-6 | - | CASSVRDSSSYNSPLHF | TGTGCCAGCAGCGTACGGGACAGCAGCTCCTATAATTCACCCCTCCACTTT
- | TRBJ1-5 | TRBV27 | - | CASRSSTSNQPQHF | TGTGCCAGCAGGTCAAGTACAAGCAATCAGCCCCAGCATTTT
- | TRBJ1-2 | TRBV9 | - | CASSVGSTAGYTF | TGTGCCAGCAGCGTAGGGAGTACGGCTGGCTACACCTTC
- | TRBJ2-7 | TRBV18 | - | CASSPDRLYYEQYF | TGTGCCAGCTCACCAGACAGATTATACTACGAGCAGTACTTC
- | TRBJ2-3 | TRBV5-1 | - | CASRKEGTDTQYF | TGCGCCAGCAGAAAAGAGGGCACAGATACGCAGTATTTT
- | TRBJ2-5 | TRBV11-2 | - | CASSARDTEETQYF | TGTGCCAGCAGCGCTAGGGACACTGAAGAGACCCAGTACTTC
TRBD1 | TRBJ1-2 | TRBV4-1 | once | CASSRAIRQGKNYGYTF | TGCGCCAGCAGCCGGGCAATTCGACAGGGGAAGAACTATGGCTACACCTTC
TRBD2 | TRBJ2-1 | TRBV9 | - | CASSPWTSGSNEQFF | TGTGCCAGCAGCCCATGGACTAGCGGGAGTAATGAGCAGTTCTTC
TRBD1 | TRBJ1-2 | TRBV5-1 | - | CASSLVGTVQANYGYTF | TGCGCCAGCAGCTTGGTTGGGACAGTACAAGCTAACTATGGCTACACCTTC
- | TRBJ2-7 | TRBV7-2 | - | CASSPWDFSGFGEQYF | TGTGCCAGCAGCCCGTGGGACTTCTCCGGTTTCGGCGAGCAGTACTTC
TRBD2 | TRBJ2-5 | TRBV7-3 | - | CSSSLDGGAGKTQYF | TGTTCCAGCAGCTTAGACGGGGGGGCCGGGAAGACCCAGTACTTC